This TCR beta chain was retrieved from a study of CD4 and CD8 cells across lung adenocarcinoma regions. After removal of 6 bases from V and 13 bases from J, the junction contained 23 bases not matched to a gene. The germline CDR1 and CDR2 sequences are WSHSY and SAAADI. The CDR3 is 17 residues long. MiXCR, applied by TCRdb to the PCR reads, yields one record per CDR3 protein. The sample has about 9,200 distinct CDR3 sequences; 40% to 60% are singletons. The patients had localized lung adenocarcinoma, a non-small cell subtype. The sample taken for sequencing was CD8+ T cells from the margin of a lung tumor. This receptor was taken from a male donor with lung adenocarcinoma. The CD4 and CD8 labels of this study may be unreliable. The chain employs TRBV10-2 and TRBJ2-2; TRBD2 matches 7 bases. Here the CDR3 DNA reads TGCGCCAGCAGACGGGGCCTAGCGGCGTCGAACACCGGGACGCTGTTTTTT. It translates to CASRRGLAASNTGTLFF.